This entry concerns a single TCR beta chain. Its antigen is still unknown. V shed 10 bases, J shed 0 bases, and the junction held 4 bases outside the gene matches. Germline V gene sequence: CDR1 LNHDA, CDR2 SQIVND (reference sequence). The CDR3 sequence is 15 residues long. The sample belongs to a study of lymphopenia after photon versus proton radiotherapy. Whole-study results and caveats: Authors raise, but do not show, better survival with proton therapy. After the lymphocyte nadir, photon-treated repertoires showed oligoclonal expansion, especially of CD8+ Temra cells.

Libraries were prepared by immunoSEQ multiplex PCR; TCRdb keeps only in-frame clonotypes and omits some of them. The sample yields 25,000 to 30,000 clones, about four fifths seen once. This clonotype was sampled from a man aged 50-60 years with gastric cancer. The rearrangement uses TRBV19 and TRBJ1-6; TRBD1 matches at 9 bases. The sample in question was peripheral blood, obtained from a patient treated with photon-based radiotherapy. CDR3 coding DNA: TGTGCCACCGTACAGGGGGCCTCCTATAATTCACCCCTCCACTTT. Its protein is CATVQGASYNSPLHF.